The next 31 T cell receptor beta chains were all read from a single sample in a study of CD8+CD57+ T cells in acquired aplastic anemia. Sequencing was done on patients that had shown CD8+CD57+ cell expansion by flow cytometry. The TCR beta profiling, which covered VDJ combination and CDR3 sequence, was carried out using genomic DNA as the template. One entry per CDR3 protein, called by TCRdb with MiXCR from the reads. The sample lists around 210,000 distinct CDR3 sequences, 50% to 70% occurring once. Sequences were obtained from sorted CD4+, CD8+, or CD8+CD57+ T cells (not recorded which) from PBMCs. The receptors here all came from a human donor with aplastic anemia.

The chain is built from TRBV29-1 and TRBJ2-5, with 12 bases that match TRBD2. V dropped 4 bases and J dropped 5; count of bases not matched to a gene: 11. Germline lookup yields CDR1 SQVTM and CDR2 ANQGSEA. CDR3 length: 16 amino acids. CDR3 protein: CSVADGLAGHGETQYF. CDR3 nucleotides: TGCAGCGTTGCGGATGGACTAGCGGGACATGGGGAGACCCAGTACTTC.

V is TRBV20-1 and J is TRBJ2-6, with D uncertain. The germline V gene has CDR1 DFQATT and CDR2 SNEGSKA (reference sequence). The V end lost 0 bases, the J end lost 0 bases, and 12 bases lay between the germline ends. The CDR3 is 17 residues long. The CDR3 nucleotides are TGCAGTGCTAGAGATCCGGCCCATTACTCTGGGGCCAACGTCCTGACTTTC. It yields the protein CSARDPAHYSGANVLTF.

V and J are TRBV20-1 and TRBJ2-1; no reliable D call. The CDR3 is 13 amino acids. Germline loops: CDR1 DFQATT, CDR2 SNEGSKA (reference sequence). V was clipped by 2 bases and J by 9 bases, with 14 bases between them. The CDR3 is CSARSMGFGEQFF. The CDR3 DNA follows: TGCAGTGCTAGAAGTATGGGGTTTGGTGAGCAGTTCTTC.

This clonotype was recorded at least ten times. V is TRBV6-1 and J is TRBJ2-7; D not resolved. The CDR3 covers 11 residues. Germline CDR1 MNHNS, CDR2 SASEGT. With 2 bases removed from V and 4 bases from J, the gap between germline ends came to 3 bases. CDR3 DNA sequence: TGTGCCAGCAGTGAAATATACGAGCAGTACTTC. Its protein product is CASSEIYEQYF.

This clonotype was seen at least ten times. This sequence joins TRBV9 and TRBJ2-3, with 9 nucleotides matching TRBD2. The CDR3 has 15 amino acids. The ends lost 4 bases at V and 7 bases at J; junction bases unmatched: 10. Germline V gene data show CDR1 as SGDLS and CDR2 as YYNGEE. The CDR3 DNA reads TGTGCCAGCAGCCCTGCGGGGGGGGAGACGAATACGCAGTATTTT. Translated, it gives CASSPAGGETNTQYF.

The CDR3 sequence: CASSLEVGLEAFF. The CDR3 nucleotides read TGTGCCAGCAGCTTAGAGGTTGGTCTTGAAGCTTTCTTT. The chain uses TRBV7-2 and TRBJ1-1, with no clear D. The CDR3 length is 13 residues. V lost 1 base and J lost 7, with 10 bases in between. Germline-derived CDR1 and CDR2 are SGHTA and FQGNSA.

This clonotype was detected a few times. This chain uses TRBV25-1 with TRBJ1-1; 9 bases match TRBD1. In germline, CDR1 is MGHDK, CDR2 SYGVNS. The CDR3 has 13 residues. The V and J ends lost 6 bases and 10 bases, in that order; junction bases with no gene match: 9. The CDR3: CASRTRGQGVAFF. Written as DNA, the CDR3 is TGTGCCAGCAGGACCCGGGGACAGGGTGTAGCTTTCTTT.

This clonotype was recorded a few times. This sequence joins TRBV2 and TRBJ2-7, with D perhaps matching TRBD2 (6 bases). The CDR3 is 14 residues long. Trimming removed 5 bases from V and 0 bases from J, with 11 bases in between. Germline V CDR1 and CDR2: SNHLY, FYNNEI. CDR3 nucleotides: TGTGCCAGCAGTCGGGACTTAAACTCCTACGAGCAGTACTTC. Translating it yields CASSRDLNSYEQYF.

The J gene is TRBJ1-1, the V gene TRBV7-2; D is unclear. Per germline, CDR1 SGHTA and CDR2 FQGNSA. This CDR3 has 12 residues. Trimming left V 0 bases short and J 8 bases short, with 7 bases between. DNA of the CDR3: TGTGCCAGCAGCTTAGCCCAGTTAGAAGCTTTCTTT. Translated: CASSLAQLEAFF. Supplemented by reference TRBV7-2 and TRBJ1-1, the full variable domain reads GAGVSQSPSNKVTEKGKDVELRCDPISGHTALYWYRQSLGQGLEFLIYFQGNSAPDKSGLPSDRFSAERTGGSVSTLTIQRTQQEDSAVYLCASSLAQLEAFFGQGTRLTVV.

This clonotype was seen only once. This sequence joins TRBV15 and TRBJ2-7; 10 bases are a match to TRBD1. The length of the CDR3 is 18 residues. Germline CDR1 and CDR2: LNHNV and YYDKDF (reference sequence). Trimming removed 3 bases from V and 0 bases from J; junction bases left unmatched: 11. CDR3 in amino acids: CATSSSRSGQGSSYEQYF. In DNA form, the CDR3 reads TGTGCCACCAGCAGCTCCAGGTCGGGACAGGGGTCCTCCTACGAGCAGTACTTC.

This clonotype appeared once. The chain combines TRBV14 with TRBJ1-2, with D possibly being TRBD1 (5 bases). The germline V gene has CDR1 SGHDN and CDR2 FVKESK. Trimming took 0 bases from V and 7 from J, leaving 15 bases between them. CDR3 size: 15 residues. The CDR3 loop is CASSQDAWPGGGYTF. The CDR3 nucleotides read TGTGCCAGCAGCCAAGATGCCTGGCCGGGGGGTGGCTACACCTTC.

V usage is TRBV15 and J usage is TRBJ2-2, with 7 bases fitting TRBD2. Trimming took 6 bases from V and 4 from J; bases not matched to a gene: 8. The V gene's germline CDR1 is LNHNV and CDR2 YYDKDF (reference sequence). This CDR3 has 15 amino acids. CDR3 protein: CATRGGEGTTGELFF. The CDR3 DNA follows: TGTGCCACCAGGGGAGGGGAGGGGACCACCGGGGAGCTGTTTTTT.

The chain couples TRBV7-6 to TRBJ2-1; TRBD2 aligns across 7 bases. This CDR3 comprises 15 residues. V lost 1 base and J lost 3; bases outside the gene matches: 3. Germline V CDR1 and CDR2: SGHVS, FNYEAQ. The CDR3 sequence: CASSLGGGIYNEQFF. Here the CDR3 DNA reads TGTGCCAGCAGCTTAGGGGGGGGAATCTACAATGAGCAGTTCTTC.

The rearrangement links TRBV12-3 or TRBV12-4 to TRBJ2-7; 9 bases map to TRBD2. The trim removed 5 bases at V and 2 bases at J, leaving 7 bases unmatched. This CDR3 is built from 15 residues. CDR3: CASSTTSGWTYEQYF. CDR3 sequence (DNA): TGTGCCAGCAGTACTACTAGCGGGTGGACCTACGAGCAGTACTTC.

The rearrangement joins TRBV7-2 to TRBJ2-3; maybe TRBD2 (5 bases). Trimming stripped 3 bases from V and 6 bases from J, with 16 bases between. Per the germline V gene, CDR1 is SGHTA and CDR2 is FQGNSA. CDR3 length: 15 residues. CDR3 in DNA: TGTGCCAGCAGCTTGGCTAGCCCGTTTTCGGATACGCAGTATTTT. It yields the protein CASSLASPFSDTQYF. Variable domain in full (rest from reference TRBV7-2 and TRBJ2-3): GAGVSQSPSNKVTEKGKDVELRCDPISGHTALYWYRQSLGQGLEFLIYFQGNSAPDKSGLPSDRFSAERTGGSVSTLTIQRTQQEDSAVYLCASSLASPFSDTQYFGPGTRLTVL.

J is TRBJ1-2 and V is TRBV7-2; maybe TRBD1 (6 bases). Trimming took 6 bases from V and 8 from J, leaving 16 bases between them. Germline-derived CDR1 and CDR2 are SGHTA and FQGNSA. The CDR3 loop spans 13 amino acids. The CDR3 nucleotides read TGTGCCAGCAGTTCCACAGGGCTTAACGGCTACACCTTC. This gives the protein CASSSTGLNGYTF.

The chain recombines TRBV9 with TRBJ2-7; TRBD2 matches 9 bases. V shed 0 bases and J 0 bases; nucleotides not matched to a gene: 7. Germline CDR1 is SGDLS and CDR2 is YYNGEE. The CDR3 spans 17 residues. As DNA, the CDR3 is TGTGCCAGCAGCGTAGAGGTTCGACTAGCGGACTCCTACGAGCAGTACTTC. It specifies CASSVEVRLADSYEQYF.

Points on this clonotype: One end of the junction fails to match germline, which may point to a read error. The chain carries TRBV20-1 and TRBJ2-3; TRBD2 might be the D (6 bases). CDR1 DFQATT and CDR2 SNEGSKA come from the germline V gene (reference sequence). This CDR3 spans 14 amino acids. CDR3 protein: CSALRGQYTDMQYF. The CDR3 DNA follows: TGCAGTGCCTTGCGGGGCCAATACACAGATATGCAGTATTTT.

J is TRBJ1-3 and V is TRBV12-3 or TRBV12-4, with a possible D match to TRBD1 (5 bases). The CDR3 spans 16 residues. The V and J ends lost 5 bases and 2 bases respectively, with 16 bases between them. The CDR3 is CASSEKRGTPGNTIYF. CDR3 bases: TGTGCCAGCAGTGAAAAAAGGGGAACCCCTGGAAACACCATATATTTT.

This chain connects TRBV9 to TRBJ1-6; unclear D gene. The germline CDR1 and CDR2 sequences are SGDLS and YYNGEE. This CDR3 spans 14 amino acids. V lost 4 bases, J lost 4 bases, and 9 bases lay in between. DNA of the CDR3: TGTGCCAGCAGCCCCGGGAGTTATAATTCACCCCTCCACTTT. Translated, it gives CASSPGSYNSPLHF.

The rearrangement links TRBV9 to TRBJ2-7; a weak D match, TRBD1 (5 bases). In germline, CDR1 is SGDLS, CDR2 YYNGEE. This CDR3 region has 14 residues. The V and J ends lost 0 bases and 5 bases respectively, with 12 bases between them. This CDR3 is CASSVADQGHEQYF. The CDR3 region has the DNA TGTGCCAGCAGCGTAGCCGATCAGGGCCACGAGCAGTACTTC.

The J gene is TRBJ1-6, the V gene TRBV6-1; D gene unclear. The CDR3 is 15 residues long. V was shortened by 3 bases and J by 7 bases, with 13 bases between the two germline ends. CDR1 is MNHNS, CDR2 SASEGT, per germline. CDR3 DNA: TGTGCCAGCAGTGAGGGCCAGGTATCGAATTCACCCCTCCACTTT. Protein sequence: CASSEGQVSNSPLHF.

The chain joins TRBV24-1 to TRBJ2-1, with TRBD2 matching 9 bases. The germline CDR1 and CDR2 sequences are KGHDR and SFDVKD. The CDR3 extends over 16 amino acids. The trim removed 3 bases at V and 4 bases at J, leaving 6 bases unmatched. CDR3 nucleotide sequence: TGTGCCACCAGTGATAGTAGCGGGAGTAAGTACAATGAGCAGTTCTTC. It translates to CATSDSSGSKYNEQFF.

This clonotype was counted between two and nine times. The chain uses TRBV24-1 and TRBJ1-5; D is unclear. The CDR3 has 13 amino acids. Germline V gives CDR1 KGHDR, CDR2 SFDVKD. The V end lost 4 bases, the J end lost 5 bases, and 8 bases lay between the germline ends. CDR3 bases: TGTGCCACCAGTGAAGACCGTGATCAGCCCCAGCATTTT. Residues: CATSEDRDQPQHF.

The chain couples TRBV7-8 to TRBJ2-7; D perhaps matches TRBD1 (6 bases). V was pared by 5 bases and J by 7 bases, with 18 bases between. Germline assignment: CDR1 SGHVS and CDR2 FQNEAQ. This CDR3 comprises 14 residues. The chain's CDR3 is CASSPETGVLEQYF. CDR3 DNA: TGTGCCAGCAGCCCCGAGACAGGCGTGTTGGAGCAGTACTTC. Supplemented by reference TRBV7-8 and TRBJ2-7, the full variable domain reads GAGVSQSPRYKVAKRGQDVALRCDPISGHVSLFWYQQALGQGPEFLTYFQNEAQLDKSGLPSDRFFAERPEGSVSTLKIQRTQQEDSAVYLCASSPETGVLEQYFGPGTRLTVT.

In its sample, this clonotype was seen many times. The chain uses TRBV7-9 and TRBJ1-2; the match to TRBD1 covers 7 bases. V lost 1 base, J lost 2 bases, and 7 bases stayed unmatched. Per germline, CDR1 SEHNR and CDR2 FQNEAQ (reference sequence). There are 16 residues in the CDR3. The CDR3 is CASSLGSPGQNYGYTF. CDR3 DNA: TGTGCCAGCAGCTTAGGTTCCCCGGGACAGAACTATGGCTACACCTTC.

The gene calls are TRBV20-1 and TRBJ2-7; TRBD1 might be the D (6 bases). Germline V gives CDR1 DFQATT, CDR2 SNEGSKA (reference sequence). This CDR3 region has 11 residues. CDR3 sequence reads: CSVSGVDEQYF. CDR3 sequence (DNA): TGCAGCGTCTCAGGGGTGGACGAGCAGTACTTC.

This clonotype showed up just a few times. This sequence joins TRBV4-1 and TRBJ2-7; D is ambiguous. The CDR3 consists of 12 residues. Germline V CDR1 and CDR2: MGHRA, YSYEKL. V was trimmed by 0 bases and J by 9 bases, leaving 9 bases between them. This CDR3 is CASSQDGILQYF. CDR3 nucleotide sequence: TGCGCCAGCAGCCAAGATGGCATCCTGCAGTACTTC.

The table lists this clonotype with a count of one. A read error may account for a junction end that differs from germline. The V call is TRBV30, the J call TRBJ2-1, with D tentatively TRBD2 (5 bases). The CDR3 spans 16 residues. In germline, CDR1 is GTSNPN, CDR2 SVGIG (reference sequence). CDR3 loop: CAWSVGPASSYNEQLF. CDR3 coding DNA: TGTGCCTGGAGTGTCGGGCCAGCTAGCTCCTACAATGAGCAGCTCTTC.

The V gene is TRBV5-1, the J gene TRBJ2-1; maybe TRBD1 (5 bases). The CDR3 is made up of 12 amino acids. Trimming removed 0 bases at V and 10 bases at J, with 8 bases between. In germline, CDR1 is SGHRS, CDR2 YFSETQ. The CDR3 here is CASSLEQAEQFF. DNA for the CDR3: TGCGCCAGCAGCTTGGAACAGGCCGAGCAGTTCTTC.

A word on this clonotype: The junction differs from germline at one of its ends, possibly a read error. The chain has TRBV5-1 and TRBJ2-7, with D perhaps matching TRBD1 (5 bases). Germline V gene lookup returns CDR1 SGHRS and CDR2 YFSETQ. CDR3 length: 15 residues. CDR3 coding DNA: TGCGCCAGCAGCGAGAAAGGGGTAAGCTCCTACGGGCAGTACTTC. Its translation is CASSEKGVSSYGQYF.